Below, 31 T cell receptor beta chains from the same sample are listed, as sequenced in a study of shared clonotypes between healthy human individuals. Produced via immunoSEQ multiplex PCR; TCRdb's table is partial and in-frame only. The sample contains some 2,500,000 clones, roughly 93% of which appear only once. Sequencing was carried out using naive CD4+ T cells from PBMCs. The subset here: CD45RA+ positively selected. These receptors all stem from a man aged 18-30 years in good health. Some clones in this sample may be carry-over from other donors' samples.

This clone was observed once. The CDR3 DNA reads TGCAGCGTAGGACGGATTTTGGTAGACAATGAGCAGTTCTTC. This sequence encodes CSVGRILVDNEQFF. J is TRBJ2-1 and V is TRBV29-1; no definite D call. Germline V gene data show CDR1 as SQVTM and CDR2 as ANQGSEA. V was clipped by 6 bases and J by 5 bases, with 17 bases between them. The CDR3 totals 14 residues.

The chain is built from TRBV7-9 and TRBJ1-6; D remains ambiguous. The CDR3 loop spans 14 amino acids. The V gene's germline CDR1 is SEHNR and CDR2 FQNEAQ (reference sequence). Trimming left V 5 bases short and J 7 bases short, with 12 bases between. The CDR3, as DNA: TGTGCCAGCAGCCTAACCCACGGGAATTCACCCCTCCACTTT. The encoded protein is CASSLTHGNSPLHF.

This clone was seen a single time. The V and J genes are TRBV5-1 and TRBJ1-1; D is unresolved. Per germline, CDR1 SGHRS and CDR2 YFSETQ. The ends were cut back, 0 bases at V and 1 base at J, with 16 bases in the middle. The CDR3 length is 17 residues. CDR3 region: CASSLEQWVGSNTEAFF. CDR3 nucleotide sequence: TGCGCCAGCAGCTTGGAACAGTGGGTAGGGTCGAACACTGAAGCTTTCTTT.

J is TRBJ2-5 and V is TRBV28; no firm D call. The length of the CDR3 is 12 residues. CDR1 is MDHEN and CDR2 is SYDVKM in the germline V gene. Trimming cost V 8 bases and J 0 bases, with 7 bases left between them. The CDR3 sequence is CASQRYQETQYF. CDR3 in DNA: TGTGCCAGCCAACGATACCAAGAGACCCAGTACTTC.

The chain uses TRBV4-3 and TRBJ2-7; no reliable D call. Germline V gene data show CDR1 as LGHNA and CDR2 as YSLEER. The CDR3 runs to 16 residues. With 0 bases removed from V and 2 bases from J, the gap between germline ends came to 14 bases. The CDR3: CASSQEIGDSAYEQYF. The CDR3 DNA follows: TGCGCCAGCAGCCAAGAAATTGGAGACTCCGCCTACGAGCAGTACTTC.

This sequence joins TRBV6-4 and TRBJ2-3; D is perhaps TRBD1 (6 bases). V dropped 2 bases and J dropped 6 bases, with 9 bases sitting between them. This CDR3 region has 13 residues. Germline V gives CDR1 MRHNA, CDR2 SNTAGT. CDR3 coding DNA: TGTGCCAGCAGTGACATCAGGGGCGATACGCAGTATTTT. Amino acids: CASSDIRGDTQYF.

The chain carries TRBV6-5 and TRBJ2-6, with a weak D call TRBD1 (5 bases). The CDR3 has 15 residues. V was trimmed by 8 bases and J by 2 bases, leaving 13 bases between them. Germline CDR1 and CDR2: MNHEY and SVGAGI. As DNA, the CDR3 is TGTGCCAGCTCCTGGGGCAGAACTGGGGCCAACGTCCTGACTTTC. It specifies CASSWGRTGANVLTF.

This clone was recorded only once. The DNA of the CDR3 is TGTGCCAGCTGCCCCCGACAGGGAGGGGTCGAGACCCAGTACTTC. Translated, it gives CASCPRQGGVETQYF. V usage is TRBV7-2 and J usage is TRBJ2-5; possibly TRBD1 or TRBD2 for D (7 bases each). V was clipped by 8 bases and J by 5 bases, with 21 bases between them. CDR1 and CDR2 (germline): SGHTA, FQGNSA. The CDR3 runs 15 residues. Full variable domain (missing parts from reference TRBV7-2 and TRBJ2-5): GAGVSQSPSNKVTEKGKDVELRCDPISGHTALYWYRQSLGQGLEFLIYFQGNSAPDKSGLPSDRFSAERTGGSVSTLTIQRTQQEDSAVYLCASCPRQGGVETQYFGPGTRLLVL.

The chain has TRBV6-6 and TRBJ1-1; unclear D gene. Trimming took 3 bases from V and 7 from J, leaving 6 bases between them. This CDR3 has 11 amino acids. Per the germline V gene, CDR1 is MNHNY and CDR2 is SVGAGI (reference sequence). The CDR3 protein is CASSYVGEAFF. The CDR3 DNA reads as TGTGCCAGCAGTTATGTGGGTGAAGCTTTCTTT.

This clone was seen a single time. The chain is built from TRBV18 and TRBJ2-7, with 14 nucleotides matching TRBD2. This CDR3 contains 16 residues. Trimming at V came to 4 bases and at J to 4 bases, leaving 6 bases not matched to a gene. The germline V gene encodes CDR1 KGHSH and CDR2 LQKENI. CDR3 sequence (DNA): TGTGCCAGCTCACGAGGGACTAGCGGGAGTATTTACGAGCAGTACTTC. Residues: CASSRGTSGSIYEQYF. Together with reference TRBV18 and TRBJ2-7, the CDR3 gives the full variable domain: NAGVMQNPRHLVRRRGQEARLRCSPMKGHSHVYWYRQLPEEGLKFMVYLQKENIIDESGMPKERFSAEFPKEGPSILRIQQVVRGDSAAYFCASSRGTSGSIYEQYFGPGTRLTVT.

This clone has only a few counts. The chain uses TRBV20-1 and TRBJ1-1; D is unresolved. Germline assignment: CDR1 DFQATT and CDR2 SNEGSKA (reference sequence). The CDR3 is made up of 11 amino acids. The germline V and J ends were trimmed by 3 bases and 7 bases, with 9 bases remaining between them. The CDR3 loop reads CSASPWSEAFF. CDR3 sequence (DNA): TGCAGTGCTAGCCCATGGAGTGAAGCTTTCTTT.

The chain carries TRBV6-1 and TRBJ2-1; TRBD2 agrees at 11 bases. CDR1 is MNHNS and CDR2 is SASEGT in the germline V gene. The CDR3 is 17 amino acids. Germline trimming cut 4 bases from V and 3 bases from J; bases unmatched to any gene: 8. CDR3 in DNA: TGTGCCAGCAGTGGGACCCTAGCGGGAGGATTCTACAATGAGCAGTTCTTC. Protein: CASSGTLAGGFYNEQFF.

The CDR3 loop reads CAIRGQGIGNYGYTF. CDR3 coding DNA: TGTGCCATCAGGGGACAGGGGATCGGCAACTATGGCTACACCTTC. The J gene is TRBJ1-2, the V gene TRBV10-3; 10 bases are shared with TRBD1. Per the germline V gene, CDR1 is ENHRY and CDR2 is SYGVKD. CDR3 length: 15 amino acids. After removal of 6 bases from V and 2 bases from J, the junction contained 6 bases not matched to a gene.

The CDR3 here is CAWRVAGGAYEQYF. The CDR3 bases are TGTGCCTGGAGGGTAGCGGGAGGAGCCTACGAGCAGTACTTC. J is TRBJ2-7 and V is TRBV30; 10 bases line up with TRBD2. V lost 3 bases and J lost 2; bases outside the gene matches: 4. The V gene's germline CDR1 is GTSNPN and CDR2 SVGIG (reference sequence). This CDR3 is built from 14 residues.

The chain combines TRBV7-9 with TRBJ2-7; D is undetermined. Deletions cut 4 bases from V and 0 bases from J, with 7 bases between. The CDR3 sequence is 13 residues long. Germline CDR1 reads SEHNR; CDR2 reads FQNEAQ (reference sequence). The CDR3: CASSSVISYEQYF. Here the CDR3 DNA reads TGTGCCAGCAGCTCAGTGATCTCCTACGAGCAGTACTTC.

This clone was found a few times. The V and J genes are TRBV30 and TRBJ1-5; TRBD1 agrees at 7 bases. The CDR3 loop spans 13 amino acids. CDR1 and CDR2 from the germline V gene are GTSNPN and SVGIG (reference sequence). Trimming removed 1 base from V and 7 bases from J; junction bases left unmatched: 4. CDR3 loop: CAWSAQGSQPQHF. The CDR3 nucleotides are TGTGCCTGGAGTGCACAGGGGAGCCAGCCCCAGCATTTT. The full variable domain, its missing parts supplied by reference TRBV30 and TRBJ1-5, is SQTIHQWPATLVQPVGSPLSLECTVEGTSNPNLYWYRQAAGRGLQLLFYSVGIGQISSEVPQNLSASRPQDRQFILSSKKLLLSDSGFYLCAWSAQGSQPQHFGDGTRLSIL.

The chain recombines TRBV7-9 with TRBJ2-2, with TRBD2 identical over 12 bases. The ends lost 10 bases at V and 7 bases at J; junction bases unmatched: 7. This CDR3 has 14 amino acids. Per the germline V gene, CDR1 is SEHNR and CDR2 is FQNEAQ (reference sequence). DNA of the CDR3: TGTGCCACCCGACTAGCGGGAGTCAGCGGGGAGCTGTTTTTT. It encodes CATRLAGVSGELFF.

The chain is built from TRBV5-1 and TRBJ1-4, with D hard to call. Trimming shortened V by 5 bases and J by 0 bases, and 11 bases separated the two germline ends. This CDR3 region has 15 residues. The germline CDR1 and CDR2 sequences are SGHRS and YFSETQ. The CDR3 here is CASSNPSSTNEKLFF. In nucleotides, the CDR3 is TGCGCCAGCAGTAACCCCAGTTCAACTAATGAAAAACTGTTTTTT.

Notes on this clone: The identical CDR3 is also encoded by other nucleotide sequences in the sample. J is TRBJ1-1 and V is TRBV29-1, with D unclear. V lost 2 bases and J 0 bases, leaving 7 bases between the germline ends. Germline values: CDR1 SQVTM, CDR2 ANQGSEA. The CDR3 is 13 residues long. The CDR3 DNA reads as TGCAGCGTTGAAAGGGTGATGAACACTGAAGCTTTCTTT. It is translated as CSVERVMNTEAFF.

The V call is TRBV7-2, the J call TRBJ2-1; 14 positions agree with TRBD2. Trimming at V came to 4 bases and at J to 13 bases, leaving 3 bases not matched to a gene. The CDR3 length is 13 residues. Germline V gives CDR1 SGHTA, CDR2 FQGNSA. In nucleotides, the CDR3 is TGTGCCAGCAGCTCGGGACTAGCGGGAGTCCAGTTCTTC. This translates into CASSSGLAGVQFF.

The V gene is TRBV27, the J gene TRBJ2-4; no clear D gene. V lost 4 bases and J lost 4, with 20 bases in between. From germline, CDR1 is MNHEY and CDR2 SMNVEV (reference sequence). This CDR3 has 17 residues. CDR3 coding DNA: TGTGCCAGCAGTTCCATCTGGGGTTCAGGACCAAAAAACATTCAGTACTTC. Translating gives CASSSIWGSGPKNIQYF.

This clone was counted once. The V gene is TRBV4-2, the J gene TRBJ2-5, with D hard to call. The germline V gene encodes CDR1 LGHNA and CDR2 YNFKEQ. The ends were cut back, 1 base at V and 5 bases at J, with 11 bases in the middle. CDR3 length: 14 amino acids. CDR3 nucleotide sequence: TGTGCCAGCAGCCAAGTTGCTGTGTTGGAGACCCAGTACTTC. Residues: CASSQVAVLETQYF.

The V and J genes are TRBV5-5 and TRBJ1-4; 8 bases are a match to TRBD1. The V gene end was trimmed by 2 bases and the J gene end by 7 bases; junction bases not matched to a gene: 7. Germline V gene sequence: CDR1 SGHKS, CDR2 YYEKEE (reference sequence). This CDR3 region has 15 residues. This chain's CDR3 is CASSFSAGGGEKLFF. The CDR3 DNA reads TGTGCCAGCAGCTTCTCCGCAGGGGGCGGTGAAAAACTGTTTTTT. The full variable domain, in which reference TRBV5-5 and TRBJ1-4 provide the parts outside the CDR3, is DAGVTQSPTHLIKTRGQQVTLRCSPISGHKSVSWYQQVLGQGPQFIFQYYEKEERGRGNFPDRFSARQFPNYSSELNVNALLLGDSALYLCASSFSAGGGEKLFFGSGTQLSVL.

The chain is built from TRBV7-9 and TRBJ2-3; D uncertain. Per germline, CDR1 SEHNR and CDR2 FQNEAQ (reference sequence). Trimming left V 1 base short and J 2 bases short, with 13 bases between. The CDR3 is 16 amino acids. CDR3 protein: CASSLGLVGATDTQYF. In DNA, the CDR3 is TGTGCCAGCAGCTTAGGGCTAGTCGGTGCCACAGATACGCAGTATTTT.

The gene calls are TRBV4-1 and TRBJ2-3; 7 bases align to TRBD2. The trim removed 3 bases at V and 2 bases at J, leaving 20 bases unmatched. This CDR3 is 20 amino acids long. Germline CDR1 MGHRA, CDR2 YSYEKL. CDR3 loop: CASSQGSWGGATSATDTQYF. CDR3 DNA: TGCGCCAGCAGCCAGGGTTCGTGGGGCGGCGCTACTAGCGCCACAGATACGCAGTATTTT.

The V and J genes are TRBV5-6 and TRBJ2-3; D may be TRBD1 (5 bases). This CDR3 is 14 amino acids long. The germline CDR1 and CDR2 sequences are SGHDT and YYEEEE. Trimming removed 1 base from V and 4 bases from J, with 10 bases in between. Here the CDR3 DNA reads TGTGCCAGCAGCTTGAAGGACATCGCAGATACGCAGTATTTT. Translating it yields CASSLKDIADTQYF.

The CDR3 bases are TGTGCCAGCAGCTCCCCGGGACAGGACACTGAAGCTTTCTTT. Protein: CASSSPGQDTEAFF. This chain joins TRBV7-9 and TRBJ1-1; 8 bases line up with TRBD1. The CDR3 is 14 amino acids. The germline CDR1 and CDR2 sequences are SEHNR and FQNEAQ (reference sequence). Unmatched junction bases numbered 4, after V lost 4 bases and J lost 3 bases.

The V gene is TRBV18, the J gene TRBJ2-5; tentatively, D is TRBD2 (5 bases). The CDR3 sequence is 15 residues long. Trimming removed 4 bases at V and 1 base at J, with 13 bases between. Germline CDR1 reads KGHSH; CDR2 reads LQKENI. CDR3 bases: TGTGCCAGCTCACTTCTTCAGCGGTCCCAAGAGACCCAGTACTTC. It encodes CASSLLQRSQETQYF.

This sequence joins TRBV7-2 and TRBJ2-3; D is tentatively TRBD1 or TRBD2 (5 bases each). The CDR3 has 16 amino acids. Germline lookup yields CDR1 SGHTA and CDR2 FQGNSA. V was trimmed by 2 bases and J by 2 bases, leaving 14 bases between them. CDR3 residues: CASSLTGAGITDTQYF. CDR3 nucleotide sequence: TGTGCCAGCAGCTTAACCGGGGCAGGTATCACAGATACGCAGTATTTT.

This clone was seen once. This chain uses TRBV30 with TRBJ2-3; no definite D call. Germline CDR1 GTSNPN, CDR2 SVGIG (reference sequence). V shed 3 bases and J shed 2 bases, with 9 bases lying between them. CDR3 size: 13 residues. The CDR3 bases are TGTGCCTGGAGCTTAGGGCACACAGATACGCAGTATTTT. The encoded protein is CAWSLGHTDTQYF.

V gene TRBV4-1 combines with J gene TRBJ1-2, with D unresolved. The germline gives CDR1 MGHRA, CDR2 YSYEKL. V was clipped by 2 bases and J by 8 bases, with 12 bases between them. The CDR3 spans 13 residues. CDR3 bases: TGCGCCAGCAGCCAATTCATGGGTGTCGGCTACACCTTC. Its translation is CASSQFMGVGYTF.